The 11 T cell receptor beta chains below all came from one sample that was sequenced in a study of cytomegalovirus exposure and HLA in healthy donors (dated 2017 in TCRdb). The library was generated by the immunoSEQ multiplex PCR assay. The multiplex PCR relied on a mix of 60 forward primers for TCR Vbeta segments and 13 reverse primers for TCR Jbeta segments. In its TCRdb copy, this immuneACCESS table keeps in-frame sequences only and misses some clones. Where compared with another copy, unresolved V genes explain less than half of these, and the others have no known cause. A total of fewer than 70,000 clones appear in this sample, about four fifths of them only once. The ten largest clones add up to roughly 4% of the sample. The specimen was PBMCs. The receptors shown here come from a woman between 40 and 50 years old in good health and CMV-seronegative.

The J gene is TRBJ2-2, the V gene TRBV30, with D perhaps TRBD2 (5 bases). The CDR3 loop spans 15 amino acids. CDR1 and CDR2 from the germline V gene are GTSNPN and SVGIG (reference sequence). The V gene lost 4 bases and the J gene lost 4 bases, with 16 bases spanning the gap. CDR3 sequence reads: CAWTKTTLSTGELFF. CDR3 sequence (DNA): TGTGCCTGGACAAAGACTACGCTGAGCACCGGGGAGCTGTTTTTT.

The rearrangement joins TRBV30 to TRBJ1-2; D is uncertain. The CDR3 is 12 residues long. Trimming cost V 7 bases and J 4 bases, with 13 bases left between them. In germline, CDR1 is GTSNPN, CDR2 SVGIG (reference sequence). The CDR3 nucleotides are TGTGCCTTTGAGGGCCCCGGCTATGGCTACACCTTC. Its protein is CAFEGPGYGYTF.

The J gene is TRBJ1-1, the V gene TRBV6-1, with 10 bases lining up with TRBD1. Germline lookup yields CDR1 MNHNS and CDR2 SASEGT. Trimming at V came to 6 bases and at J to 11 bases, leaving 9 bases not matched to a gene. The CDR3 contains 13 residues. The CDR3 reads CASRGTGERDAFF. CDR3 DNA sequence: TGTGCCAGCAGGGGGACAGGGGAAAGGGATGCTTTCTTT.

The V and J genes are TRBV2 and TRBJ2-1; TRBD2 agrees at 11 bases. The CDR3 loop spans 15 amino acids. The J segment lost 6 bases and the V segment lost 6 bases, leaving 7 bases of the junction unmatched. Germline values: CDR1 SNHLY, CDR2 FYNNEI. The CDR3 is CASRKTSGDSNEQFF. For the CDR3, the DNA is TGTGCCAGCAGGAAGACTAGCGGGGACAGCAATGAGCAGTTCTTC.

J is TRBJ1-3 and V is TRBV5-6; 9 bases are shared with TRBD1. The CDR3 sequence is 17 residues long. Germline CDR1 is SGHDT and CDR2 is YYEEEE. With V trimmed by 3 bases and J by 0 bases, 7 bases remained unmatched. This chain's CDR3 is CASSWKGTGSSGNTIYF. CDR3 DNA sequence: TGTGCCAGCAGCTGGAAGGGGACAGGGAGCTCTGGAAACACCATATATTTT. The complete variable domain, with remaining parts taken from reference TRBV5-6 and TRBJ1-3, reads DAGVTQSPTHLIKTRGQQVTLRCSPKSGHDTVSWYQQALGQGPQFIFQYYEEEERQRGNFPDRFSGHQFPNYSSELNVNALLLGDSALYLCASSWKGTGSSGNTIYFGEGSWLTVV.

The CDR3 nucleotides read TGCGCCAGCAGCCGGGACCAGCGGGAGGGCCAGGGCAATGAGCAGTTCTTC. As protein: CASSRDQREGQGNEQFF. The gene calls are TRBV5-1 and TRBJ2-1; TRBD2 matches 10 bases. Losses at the gene ends were 4 bases for V and 6 bases for J; bases not matched to a gene: 13. This CDR3 region has 17 residues. In germline, CDR1 is SGHRS, CDR2 YFSETQ.

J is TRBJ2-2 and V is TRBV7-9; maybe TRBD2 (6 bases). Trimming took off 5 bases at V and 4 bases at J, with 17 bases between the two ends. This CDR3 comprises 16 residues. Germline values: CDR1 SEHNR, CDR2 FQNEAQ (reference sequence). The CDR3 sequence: CASSRPGVGSTGELFF. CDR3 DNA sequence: TGTGCCAGCAGCCGCCCGGGAGTAGGCTCCACCGGGGAGCTGTTTTTT.

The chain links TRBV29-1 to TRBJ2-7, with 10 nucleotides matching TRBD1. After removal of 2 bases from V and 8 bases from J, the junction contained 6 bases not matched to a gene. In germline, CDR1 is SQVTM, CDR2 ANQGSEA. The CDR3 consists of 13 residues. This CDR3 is CSVERDRGFQQYF. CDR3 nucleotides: TGCAGCGTTGAACGGGACAGGGGTTTTCAGCAGTACTTC.

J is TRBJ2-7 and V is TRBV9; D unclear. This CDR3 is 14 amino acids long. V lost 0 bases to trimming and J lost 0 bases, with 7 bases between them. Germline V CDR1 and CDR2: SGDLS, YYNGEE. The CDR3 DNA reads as TGTGCCAGCAGCGTAGGGCCGTTCTCCTACGAGCAGTACTTC. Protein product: CASSVGPFSYEQYF.

CDR3 nucleotide sequence: TGTGCCAGCAGCTCACAGGGGGCAGATACGCAGTATTTT. This translates into CASSSQGADTQYF. The chain couples TRBV11-2 to TRBJ2-3, with 8 positions matching TRBD1. The CDR3 extends over 13 amino acids. The germline V gene has CDR1 SGHAT and CDR2 FQNNGV. J gave up 4 bases and V 4 bases, and 1 base lay outside the gene matches.

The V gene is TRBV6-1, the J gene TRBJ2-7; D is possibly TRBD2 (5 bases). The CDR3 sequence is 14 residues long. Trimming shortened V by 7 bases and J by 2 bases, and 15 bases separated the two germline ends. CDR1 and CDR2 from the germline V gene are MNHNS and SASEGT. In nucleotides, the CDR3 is TGTGCCAGCACGTCCGGAGGAGCGGCCTACGAGCAGTACTTC. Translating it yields CASTSGGAAYEQYF.